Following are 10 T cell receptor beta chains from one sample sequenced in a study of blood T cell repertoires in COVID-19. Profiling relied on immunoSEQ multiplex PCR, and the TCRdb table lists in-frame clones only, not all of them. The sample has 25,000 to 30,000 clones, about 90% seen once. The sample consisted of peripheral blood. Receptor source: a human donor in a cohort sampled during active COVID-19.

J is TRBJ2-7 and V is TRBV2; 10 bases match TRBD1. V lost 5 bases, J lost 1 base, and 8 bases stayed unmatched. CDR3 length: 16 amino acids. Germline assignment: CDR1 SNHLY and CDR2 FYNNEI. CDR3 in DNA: TGTGCCAGCAGTTCCGGGACAGGGGCGGCATCCTACGAGCAGTACTTC. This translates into CASSSGTGAASYEQYF.

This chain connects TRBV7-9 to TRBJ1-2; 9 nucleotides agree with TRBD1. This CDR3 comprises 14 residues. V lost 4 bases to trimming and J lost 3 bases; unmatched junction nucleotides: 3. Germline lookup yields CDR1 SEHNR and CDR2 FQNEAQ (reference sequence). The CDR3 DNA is TGTGCCAGCAGCTCCGGGACAGGGCACTATGGCTACACCTTC. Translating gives CASSSGTGHYGYTF.

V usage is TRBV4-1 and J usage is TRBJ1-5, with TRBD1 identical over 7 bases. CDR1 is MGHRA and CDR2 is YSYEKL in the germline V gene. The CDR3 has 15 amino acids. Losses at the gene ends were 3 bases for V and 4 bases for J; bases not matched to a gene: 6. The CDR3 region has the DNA TGCGCCAGCAGCCAGTTTGGGACAGCTAATCAGCCCCAGCATTTT. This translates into CASSQFGTANQPQHF.

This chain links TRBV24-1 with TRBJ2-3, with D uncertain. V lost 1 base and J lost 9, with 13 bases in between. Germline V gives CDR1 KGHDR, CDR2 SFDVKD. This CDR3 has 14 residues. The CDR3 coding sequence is TGTGCCACCAGTGATTTTTCTTTCCCCGGGACGCAGTATTTT. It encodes CATSDFSFPGTQYF.

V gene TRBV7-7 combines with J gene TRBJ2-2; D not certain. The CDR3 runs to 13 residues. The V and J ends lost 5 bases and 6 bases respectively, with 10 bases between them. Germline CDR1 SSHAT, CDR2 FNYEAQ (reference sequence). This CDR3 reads CASSPVFSGELFF. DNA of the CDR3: TGTGCCAGCAGCCCCGTTTTTTCCGGGGAGCTGTTTTTT.

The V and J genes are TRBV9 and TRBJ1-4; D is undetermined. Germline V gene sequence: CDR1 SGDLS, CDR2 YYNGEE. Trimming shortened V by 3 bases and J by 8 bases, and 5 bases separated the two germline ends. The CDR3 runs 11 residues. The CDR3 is CASSGEEKLFF. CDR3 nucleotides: TGTGCCAGCAGCGGAGAGGAAAAACTGTTTTTT.

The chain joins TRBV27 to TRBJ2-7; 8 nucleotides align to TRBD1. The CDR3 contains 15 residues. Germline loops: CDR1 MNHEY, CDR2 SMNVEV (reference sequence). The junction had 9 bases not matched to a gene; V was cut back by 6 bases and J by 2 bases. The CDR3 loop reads CASRRQGTSTYEQYF. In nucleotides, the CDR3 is TGTGCCAGCAGACGACAGGGGACCAGCACCTACGAGCAGTACTTC.

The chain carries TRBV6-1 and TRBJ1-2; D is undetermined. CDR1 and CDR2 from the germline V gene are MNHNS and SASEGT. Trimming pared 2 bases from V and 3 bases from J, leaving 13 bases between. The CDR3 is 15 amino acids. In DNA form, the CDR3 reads TGTGCCAGCAGTGAAACCCTGGGCACACACTATGGCTACACCTTC. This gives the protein CASSETLGTHYGYTF.

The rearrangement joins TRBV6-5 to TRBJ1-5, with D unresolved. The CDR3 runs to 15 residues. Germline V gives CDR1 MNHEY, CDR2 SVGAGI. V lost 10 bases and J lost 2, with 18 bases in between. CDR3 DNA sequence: TGTGCCACTAGACGAGCAGACTTGGGCAATCAGCCCCAGCATTTT. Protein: CATRRADLGNQPQHF.

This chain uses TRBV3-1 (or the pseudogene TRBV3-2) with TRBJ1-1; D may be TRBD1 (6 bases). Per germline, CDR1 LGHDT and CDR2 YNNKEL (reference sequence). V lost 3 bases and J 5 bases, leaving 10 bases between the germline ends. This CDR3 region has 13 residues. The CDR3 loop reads CASSQGAGTEAFF. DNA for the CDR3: TGTGCCAGCAGCCAGGGGGCAGGAACTGAAGCTTTCTTT.